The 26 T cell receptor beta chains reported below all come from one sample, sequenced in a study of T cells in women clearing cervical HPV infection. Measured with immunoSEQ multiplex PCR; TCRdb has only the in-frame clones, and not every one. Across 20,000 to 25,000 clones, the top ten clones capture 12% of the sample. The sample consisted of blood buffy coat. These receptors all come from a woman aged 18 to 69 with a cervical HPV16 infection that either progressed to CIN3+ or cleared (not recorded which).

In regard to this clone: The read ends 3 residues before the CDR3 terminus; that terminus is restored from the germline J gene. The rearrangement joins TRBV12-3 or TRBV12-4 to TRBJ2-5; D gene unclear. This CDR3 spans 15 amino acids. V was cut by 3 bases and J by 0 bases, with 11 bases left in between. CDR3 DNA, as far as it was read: TGTGCCAGCAGTTTGACGACACCGTACCAAGAGACC. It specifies CASSLTTPYQET. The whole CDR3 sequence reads CASSLTTPYQETQYF.

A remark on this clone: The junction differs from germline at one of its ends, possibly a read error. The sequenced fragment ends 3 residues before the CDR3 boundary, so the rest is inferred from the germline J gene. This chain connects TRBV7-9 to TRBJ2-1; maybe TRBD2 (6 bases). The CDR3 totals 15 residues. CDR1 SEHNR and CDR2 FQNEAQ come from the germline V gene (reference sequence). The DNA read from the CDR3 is TGTGTCAGCAGCCCCCCCGGGGGTTGGAACAATGAG. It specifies CVSSPPGGWNNE. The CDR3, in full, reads CVSSPPGGWNNEQFF.

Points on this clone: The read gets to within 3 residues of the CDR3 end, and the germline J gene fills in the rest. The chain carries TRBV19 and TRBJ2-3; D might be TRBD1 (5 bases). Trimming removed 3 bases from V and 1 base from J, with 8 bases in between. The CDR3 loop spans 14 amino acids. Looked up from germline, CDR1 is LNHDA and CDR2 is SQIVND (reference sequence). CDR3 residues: CASSMGQGTDTQYF. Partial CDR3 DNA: TGTGCCAGTAGTATGGGGCAGGGCACAGATACG.

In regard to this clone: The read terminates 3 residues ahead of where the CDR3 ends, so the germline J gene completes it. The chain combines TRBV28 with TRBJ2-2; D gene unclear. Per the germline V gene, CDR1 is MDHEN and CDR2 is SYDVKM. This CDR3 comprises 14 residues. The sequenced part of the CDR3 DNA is TGTGCCAGCAGTCAAGCGCTGAACTCGGAAAAG. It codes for CASSQALNSEK. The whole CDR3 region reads CASSQALNSEKLFF.

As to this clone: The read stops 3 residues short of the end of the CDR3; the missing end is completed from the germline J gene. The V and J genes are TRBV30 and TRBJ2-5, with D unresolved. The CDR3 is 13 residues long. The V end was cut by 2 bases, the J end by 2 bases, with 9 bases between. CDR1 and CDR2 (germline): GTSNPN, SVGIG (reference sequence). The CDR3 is CAWSSQVQETQYF. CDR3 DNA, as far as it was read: TGTGCCTGGAGTAGCCAGGTTCAAGAGACC.

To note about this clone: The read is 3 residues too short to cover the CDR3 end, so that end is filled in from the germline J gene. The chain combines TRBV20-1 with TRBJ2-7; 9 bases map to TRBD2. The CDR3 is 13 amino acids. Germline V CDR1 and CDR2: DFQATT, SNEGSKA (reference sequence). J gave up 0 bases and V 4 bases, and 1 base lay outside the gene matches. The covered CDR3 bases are TGCAGTGCTACTAGCGGGGACTCCTACGAG. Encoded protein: CSATSGDSYE. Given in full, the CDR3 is CSATSGDSYEQYF.

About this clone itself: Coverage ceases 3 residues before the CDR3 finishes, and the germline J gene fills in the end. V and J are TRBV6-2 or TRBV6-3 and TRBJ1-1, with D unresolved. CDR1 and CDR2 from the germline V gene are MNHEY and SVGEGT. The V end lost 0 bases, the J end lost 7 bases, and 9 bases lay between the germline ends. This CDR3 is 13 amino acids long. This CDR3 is CASSYSRQFEAFF. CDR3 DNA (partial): TGTGCCAGCAGTTACTCGAGGCAGTTTGAA.

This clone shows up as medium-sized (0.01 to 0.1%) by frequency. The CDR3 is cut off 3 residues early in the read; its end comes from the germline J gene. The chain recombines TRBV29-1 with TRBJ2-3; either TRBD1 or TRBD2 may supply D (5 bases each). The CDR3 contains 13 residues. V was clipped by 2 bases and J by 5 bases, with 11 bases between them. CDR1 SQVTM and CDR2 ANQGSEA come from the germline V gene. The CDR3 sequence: CSVETRGVDTQYF. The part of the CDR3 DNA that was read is TGCAGCGTTGAAACGCGAGGGGTAGATACG.

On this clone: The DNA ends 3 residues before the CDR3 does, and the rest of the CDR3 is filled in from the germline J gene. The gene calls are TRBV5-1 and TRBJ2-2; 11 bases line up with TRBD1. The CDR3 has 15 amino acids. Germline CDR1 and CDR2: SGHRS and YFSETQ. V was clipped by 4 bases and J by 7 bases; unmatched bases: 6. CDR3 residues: CASSPGQGAFGELFF. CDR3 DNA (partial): TGCGCCAGCAGCCCCGGACAGGGGGCGTTCGGGGAG. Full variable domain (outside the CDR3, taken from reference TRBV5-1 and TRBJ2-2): KAGVTQTPRYLIKTRGQQVTLSCSPISGHRSVSWYQQTPGQGLQFLFEYFSETQRNKGNFPGRFSGRQFSNSRSEMNVSTLELGDSALYLCASSPGQGAFGELFFGEGSRLTVL.

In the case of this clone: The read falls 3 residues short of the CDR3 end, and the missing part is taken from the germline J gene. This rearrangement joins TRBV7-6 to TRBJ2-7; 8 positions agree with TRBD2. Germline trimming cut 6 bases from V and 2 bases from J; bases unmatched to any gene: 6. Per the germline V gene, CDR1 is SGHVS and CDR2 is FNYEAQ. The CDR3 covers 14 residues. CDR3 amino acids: CASSRLAPTYEQYF. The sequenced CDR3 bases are TGTGCCAGCAGTCGACTAGCGCCGACCTACGAG. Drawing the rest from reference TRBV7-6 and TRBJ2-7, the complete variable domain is GAGVSQSPRYKVTKRGQDVALRCDPISGHVSLYWYRQALGQGPEFLTYFNYEAQQDKSGLPNDRFSAERPEGSISTLTIQRTEQRDSAMYRCASSRLAPTYEQYFGPGTRLTVT.

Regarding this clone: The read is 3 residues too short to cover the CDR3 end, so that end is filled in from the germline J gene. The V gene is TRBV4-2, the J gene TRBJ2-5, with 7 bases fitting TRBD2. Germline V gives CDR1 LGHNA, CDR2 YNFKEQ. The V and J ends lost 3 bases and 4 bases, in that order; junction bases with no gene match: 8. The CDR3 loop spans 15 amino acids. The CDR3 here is CASSQAGTKLETQYF. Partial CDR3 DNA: TGTGCCAGCAGCCAGGCTGGGACTAAGTTAGAGACC.

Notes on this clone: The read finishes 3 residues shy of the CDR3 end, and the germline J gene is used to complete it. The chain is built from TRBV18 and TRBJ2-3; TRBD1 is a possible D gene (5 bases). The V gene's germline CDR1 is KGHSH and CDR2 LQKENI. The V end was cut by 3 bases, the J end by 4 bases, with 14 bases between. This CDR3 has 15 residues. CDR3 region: CASSPVQGLSDTQYF. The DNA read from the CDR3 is TGTGCCAGCTCACCTGTCCAGGGTTTGTCAGATACG.

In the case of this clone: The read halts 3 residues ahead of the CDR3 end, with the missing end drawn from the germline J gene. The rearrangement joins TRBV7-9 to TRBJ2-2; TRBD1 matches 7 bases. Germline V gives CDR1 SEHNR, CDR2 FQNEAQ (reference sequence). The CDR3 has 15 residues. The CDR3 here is CASSLAGRGKSPLFF. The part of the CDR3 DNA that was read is TGTGCCAGCAGCTTAGCGGGCAGGGGGAAGTCACCG.

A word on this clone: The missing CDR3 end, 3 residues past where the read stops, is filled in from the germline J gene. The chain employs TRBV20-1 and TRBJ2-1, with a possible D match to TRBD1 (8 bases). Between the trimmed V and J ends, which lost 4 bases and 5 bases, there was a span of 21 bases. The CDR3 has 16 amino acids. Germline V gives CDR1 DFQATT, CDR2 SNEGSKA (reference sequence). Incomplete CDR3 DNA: TGCAGTGCTACAAACCCACAGGGGGGGCTCGACAATGAG. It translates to CSATNPQGGLDNE. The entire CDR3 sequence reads CSATNPQGGLDNEQFF.

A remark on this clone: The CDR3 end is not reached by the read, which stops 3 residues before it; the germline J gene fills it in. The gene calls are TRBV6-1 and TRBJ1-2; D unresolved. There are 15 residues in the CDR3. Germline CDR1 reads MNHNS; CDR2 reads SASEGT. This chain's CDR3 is CASSERAGRSYDYTF. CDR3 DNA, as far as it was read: TGTGCCAGCAGTGAACGGGCGGGGAGGTCCTACGAC.

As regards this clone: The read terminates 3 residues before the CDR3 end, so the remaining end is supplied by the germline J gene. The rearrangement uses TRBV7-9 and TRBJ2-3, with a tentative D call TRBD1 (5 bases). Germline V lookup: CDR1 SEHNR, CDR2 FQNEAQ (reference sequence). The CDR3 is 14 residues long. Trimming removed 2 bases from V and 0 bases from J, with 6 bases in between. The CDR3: CASSLRGSTDTQYF. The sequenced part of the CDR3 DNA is TGTGCCAGCAGCTTAAGGGGTAGCACAGATACG. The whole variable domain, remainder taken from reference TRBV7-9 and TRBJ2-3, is DTGVSQNPRHKITKRGQNVTFRCDPISEHNRLYWYRQTLGQGPEFLTYFQNEAQLEKSRLLSDRFSAERPKGSFSTLEIQRTEQGDSAMYLCASSLRGSTDTQYFGPGTRLTVL.

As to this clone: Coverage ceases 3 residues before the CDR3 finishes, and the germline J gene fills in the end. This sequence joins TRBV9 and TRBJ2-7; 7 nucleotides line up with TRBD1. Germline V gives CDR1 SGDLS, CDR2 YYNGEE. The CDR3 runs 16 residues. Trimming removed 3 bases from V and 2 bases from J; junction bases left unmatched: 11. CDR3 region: CASSASIGRGTYEQYF. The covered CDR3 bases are TGTGCCAGCAGCGCCAGCATTGGCAGGGGGACCTACGAG.

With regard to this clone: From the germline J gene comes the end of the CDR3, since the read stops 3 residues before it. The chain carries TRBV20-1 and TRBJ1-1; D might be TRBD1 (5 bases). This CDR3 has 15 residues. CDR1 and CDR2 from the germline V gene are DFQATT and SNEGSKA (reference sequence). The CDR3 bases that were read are TGCAGTGCTAGAGGGGGCATTAAGGTAGACCTAGAA. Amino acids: CSARGGIKVDLE. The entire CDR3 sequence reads CSARGGIKVDLEAFF.

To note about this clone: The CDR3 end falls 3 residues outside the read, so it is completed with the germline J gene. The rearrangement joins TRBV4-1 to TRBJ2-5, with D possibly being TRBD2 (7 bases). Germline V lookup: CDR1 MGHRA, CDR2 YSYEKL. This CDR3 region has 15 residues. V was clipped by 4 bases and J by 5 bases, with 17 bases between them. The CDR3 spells CASSPGGQGSETQYF. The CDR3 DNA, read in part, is TGCGCCAGCAGCCCCGGGGGGCAGGGGAGCGAGACC.

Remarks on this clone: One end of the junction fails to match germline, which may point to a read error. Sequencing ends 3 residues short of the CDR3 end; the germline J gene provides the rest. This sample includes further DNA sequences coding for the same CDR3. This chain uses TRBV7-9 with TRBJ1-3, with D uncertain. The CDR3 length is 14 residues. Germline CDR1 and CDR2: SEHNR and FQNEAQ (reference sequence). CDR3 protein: CASSPIAAGNTIYF. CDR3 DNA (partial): TGTGCCAGCAGCCCCATAGCAGCTGGAAACACT.

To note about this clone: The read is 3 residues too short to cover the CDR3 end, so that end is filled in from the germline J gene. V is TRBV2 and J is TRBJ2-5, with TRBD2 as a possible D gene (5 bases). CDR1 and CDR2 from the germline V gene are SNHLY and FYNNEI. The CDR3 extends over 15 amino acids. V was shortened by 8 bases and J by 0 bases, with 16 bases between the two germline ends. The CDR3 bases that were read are TGTGCCAGCCGGTGGTTGACGGGGAACCAAGAGACC. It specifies CASRWLTGNQET. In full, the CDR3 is CASRWLTGNQETQYF.

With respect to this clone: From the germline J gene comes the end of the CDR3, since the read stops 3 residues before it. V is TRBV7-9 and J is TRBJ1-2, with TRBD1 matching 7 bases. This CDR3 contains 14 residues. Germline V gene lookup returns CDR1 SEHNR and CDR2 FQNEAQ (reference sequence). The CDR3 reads CASSFRGGEYDYTF. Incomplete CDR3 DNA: TGTGCCAGCAGCTTTAGAGGGGGCGAGTACGAC. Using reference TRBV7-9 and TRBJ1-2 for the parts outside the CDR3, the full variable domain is DTGVSQNPRHKITKRGQNVTFRCDPISEHNRLYWYRQTLGQGPEFLTYFQNEAQLEKSRLLSDRFSAERPKGSFSTLEIQRTEQGDSAMYLCASSFRGGEYDYTFGSGTRLTVV.

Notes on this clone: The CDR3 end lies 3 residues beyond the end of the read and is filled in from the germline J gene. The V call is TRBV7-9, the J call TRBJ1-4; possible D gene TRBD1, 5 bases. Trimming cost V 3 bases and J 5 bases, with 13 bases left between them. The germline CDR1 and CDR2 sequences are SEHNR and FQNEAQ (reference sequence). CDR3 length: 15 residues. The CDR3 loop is CASSFFEGANEKLFF. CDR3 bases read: TGTGCCAGCAGCTTTTTTGAAGGGGCGAATGAAAAA. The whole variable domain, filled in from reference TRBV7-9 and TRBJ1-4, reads DTGVSQNPRHKITKRGQNVTFRCDPISEHNRLYWYRQTLGQGPEFLTYFQNEAQLEKSRLLSDRFSAERPKGSFSTLEIQRTEQGDSAMYLCASSFFEGANEKLFFGSGTQLSVL.

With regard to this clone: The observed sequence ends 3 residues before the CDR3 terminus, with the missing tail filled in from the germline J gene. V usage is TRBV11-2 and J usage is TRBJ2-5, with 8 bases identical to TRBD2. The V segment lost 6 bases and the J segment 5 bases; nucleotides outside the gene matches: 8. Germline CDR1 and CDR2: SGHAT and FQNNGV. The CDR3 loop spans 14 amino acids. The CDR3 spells CASRPAGGVETQYF. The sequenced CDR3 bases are TGTGCCAGCAGGCCCGCCGGGGGGGTGGAGACC. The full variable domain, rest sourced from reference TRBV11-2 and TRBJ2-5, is EAGVAQSPRYKIIEKRQSVAFWCNPISGHATLYWYQQILGQGPKLLIQFQNNGVVDDSQLPKDRFSAERLKGVDSTLKIQPAKLEDSAVYLCASRPAGGVETQYFGPGTRLLVL.

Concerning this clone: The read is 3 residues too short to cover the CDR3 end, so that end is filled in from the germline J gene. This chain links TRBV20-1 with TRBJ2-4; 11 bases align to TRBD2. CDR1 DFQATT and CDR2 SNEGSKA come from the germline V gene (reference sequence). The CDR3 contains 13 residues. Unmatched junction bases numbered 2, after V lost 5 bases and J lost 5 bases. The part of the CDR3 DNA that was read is TGCAGTGCTCATAGCGGGGGGGAAAACATT. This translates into CSAHSGGENI. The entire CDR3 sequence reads CSAHSGGENIQYF.

The DNA read from the CDR3 is TGTGCCAGCAGCTTAGGTGCCTACAATGAG. As protein: CASSLGAYNE. The full CDR3 sequence reads CASSLGAYNEQFF. The chain employs TRBV5-6 and TRBJ2-1; no definite D call. The read falls 3 residues short of the CDR3 end, and the missing part is taken from the germline J gene. V lost 2 bases, J lost 2 bases, and 5 bases lay in between. From germline, CDR1 is SGHDT and CDR2 YYEEEE. The CDR3 runs 13 residues.